The 4 T cell receptor beta chains below were found in one sample sequenced in a study of cytomegalovirus exposure and HLA in healthy donors. The PCR employed 60 Vbeta primers together with 13 Jbeta primers. Sequenced by immunoSEQ multiplex PCR; TCRdb stores in-frame clones only, minus some. The sample holds roughly 200,000 clones, 80% seen once. Sequencing input: PBMCs. All receptors come from a boy between 10 and 17 years old in good health and CMV-seronegative.

The chain employs TRBV7-9 and TRBJ2-3, with TRBD2 matching over 9 bases. The CDR3 runs 17 residues. CDR1 and CDR2 (germline): SEHNR, FQNEAQ (reference sequence). V shed 6 bases, J shed 0 bases, and the junction held 10 bases outside the gene matches. This CDR3 is CASSSPRLAASTDTQYF. The CDR3 bases are TGTGCCAGCAGTTCCCCCCGACTAGCGGCTAGCACAGATACGCAGTATTTT. The full variable domain, rest sourced from reference TRBV7-9 and TRBJ2-3, is DTGVSQNPRHKITKRGQNVTFRCDPISEHNRLYWYRQTLGQGPEFLTYFQNEAQLEKSRLLSDRFSAERPKGSFSTLEIQRTEQGDSAMYLCASSSPRLAASTDTQYFGPGTRLTVL.

This clone was recorded only once. The chain joins TRBV27 to TRBJ1-2; TRBD1 aligns across 11 bases. The CDR3 is 17 amino acids. Germline loops: CDR1 MNHEY, CDR2 SMNVEV (reference sequence). V trimming: 6 bases; J trimming: 6 bases; junction bases outside the gene matches: 15. The CDR3: CASSSSGGQGVGNGYTF. CDR3 in DNA: TGTGCCAGCAGCTCTTCCGGGGGACAGGGGGTAGGGAATGGCTACACCTTC.

The V and J genes are TRBV9 and TRBJ2-7, with 11 bases matching TRBD2. Germline values: CDR1 SGDLS, CDR2 YYNGEE. Germline trimming cut 3 bases from V and 5 bases from J; bases unmatched to any gene: 7. This CDR3 region has 15 residues. The chain's CDR3 is CASSATSGRDHEQYF. The CDR3 DNA sequence: TGTGCCAGCAGCGCAACTAGCGGGAGAGATCACGAGCAGTACTTC.

Worth noting for this clone: A junction boundary mismatches the germline segment, possibly from a read error. The chain has TRBV7-7 and TRBJ2-5, with 11 positions matching TRBD2. The CDR3 has 15 residues. From germline, CDR1 is SSHAT and CDR2 FNYEAQ (reference sequence). CDR3 in amino acids: CASSLHLAGGETQYF. The CDR3 nucleotides are TGTGCTAGCAGCTTACATCTAGCGGGAGGAGAGACCCAGTACTTC.